This T cell receptor beta chain was retrieved from a study of cytomegalovirus exposure and HLA in healthy donors. Study outcomes and limitations: In a later analysis, at a false discovery rate of 0.05, roughly 18,000 TCR beta sequences were associated with HLA alleles. Follow-up analysis later connected one missense variant in DCLRE1C with trimming of TCR beta V- and J-genes.

CDR1 and CDR2 from the germline V gene are SGHRS and YFSETQ. The CDR3 contains 15 residues. Trimming took off 1 base at V and 7 bases at J, with 15 bases between the two ends. PCR employed 60 Vbeta and 13 Jbeta primers. In the original processing: Later reanalysis found about 80 million unique TCR beta chains, approximately 11 million of them shared. Profiling relied on immunoSEQ multiplex PCR, and the TCRdb table lists in-frame clones only, not all of them. V, J and clone size derive from that table, while D and trimming were established from the DNA sequence. Of 180,000 or so clones in the sample, more than 70% were seen once. Concerning this clone: Its antigen is undetermined.

V is TRBV5-1 and J is TRBJ2-1; D is possibly TRBD2 (6 bases). Material for sequencing was PBMCs. This receptor was taken from a girl between 10 and 17 years old in good health and CMV-seropositive. The CDR3 spells CASSLRASVGNEQFF. In DNA, the CDR3 is TGCGCCAGCAGCTTGAGGGCTAGCGTGGGGAATGAGCAGTTCTTC.